These T cell receptor beta chains were read from a single sample in a study of blood T cell repertoires in COVID-19. The method was immunoSEQ multiplex PCR; TCRdb's version includes in-frame clones alone and lacks a portion of them. This table has over 60,000 clones, approximately 86% appearing once. The specimen sequenced was peripheral blood. These receptors were taken from a middle-aged man with acute or convalescent COVID-19. Each CDR3 is given with its conserved first and last residue. The D gene is left open where the match is weak. Not every row has a clone size; where given, it reads once, few, many or a size class.

V gene: TRBV10-3; D gene: TRBD2; J gene: TRBJ2-7; clone size: -; CDR3 protein: CAISPGTSSYEQYF; CDR3 DNA: TGTGCCATCAGTCCCGGGACTAGCTCCTACGAGCAGTACTTC
V gene: TRBV4-1; D gene: -; J gene: TRBJ1-5; clone size: -; CDR3 protein: CASSQERLGNQPQHF; CDR3 DNA: TGCGCCAGCAGCCAAGAACGGCTCGGGAATCAGCCCCAGCATTTT
V gene: TRBV6-5; D gene: -; J gene: TRBJ1-2; clone size: -; CDR3 protein: CASSYGDTYGYTF; CDR3 DNA: TGTGCCAGCAGTTACGGGGACACCTATGGCTACACCTTC
V gene: TRBV11-2; D gene: -; J gene: TRBJ1-1; clone size: -; CDR3 protein: CASSFQVTTEAFF; CDR3 DNA: TGTGCCAGCAGCTTTCAGGTTACCACTGAAGCTTTCTTT
V gene: TRBV5-1; D gene: -; J gene: TRBJ1-2; clone size: -; CDR3 protein: CASSPTRRDGYTF; CDR3 DNA: TGCGCCAGCAGCCCTACACGGAGGGATGGCTACACCTTC
V gene: TRBV9; D gene: -; J gene: TRBJ1-1; clone size: -; CDR3 protein: CASSPRPLHLGGTEAFF; CDR3 DNA: TGTGCCAGCAGCCCCCGGCCCCTACACTTAGGGGGCACTGAAGCTTTCTTT
V gene: TRBV10-1; D gene: TRBD2; J gene: TRBJ2-1; clone size: -; CDR3 protein: CASSEVAGGTYNEQFF; CDR3 DNA: TGCGCCAGCAGTGAAGTTGCGGGGGGGACCTACAATGAGCAGTTCTTC
V gene: TRBV21-1; D gene: -; J gene: TRBJ1-5; clone size: -; CDR3 protein: CASSKVCTGGHNQPQHF; CDR3 DNA: TGTGCCAGCAGCAAAGTCTGTACAGGGGGTCACAATCAGCCCCAGCATTTT
V gene: TRBV6-4; D gene: -; J gene: TRBJ1-1; clone size: -; CDR3 protein: CASRGRRTEAFF; CDR3 DNA: TGTGCCAGCAGGGGGCGGCGGACTGAAGCTTTCTTT
V gene: TRBV19; D gene: -; J gene: TRBJ2-3; clone size: -; CDR3 protein: CASSISQGPADTQYF; CDR3 DNA: TGTGCCAGTAGTATAAGTCAGGGCCCAGCCGATACGCAGTATTTT
V gene: TRBV11-1; D gene: -; J gene: TRBJ1-2; clone size: -; CDR3 protein: CASSLATYEVEDGYTF; CDR3 DNA: TGTGCCAGCAGCTTAGCGACGTACGAGGTTGAAGATGGCTACACCTTC
V gene: TRBV30; D gene: -; J gene: TRBJ1-1; clone size: -; CDR3 protein: CAWTRGSVEAFF; CDR3 DNA: TGTGCCTGGACCAGAGGGTCAGTGGAAGCTTTCTTT
V gene: TRBV6-2/TRBV6-3; D gene: -; J gene: TRBJ1-1; clone size: -; CDR3 protein: CASSLRGGDTEAFF; CDR3 DNA: TGTGCCAGCAGCCTCCGGGGGGGGGACACTGAAGCTTTCTTT
V gene: TRBV2; D gene: -; J gene: TRBJ2-1; clone size: -; CDR3 protein: CASTAGGDEQFF; CDR3 DNA: TGTGCCAGCACAGCAGGAGGAGATGAGCAGTTCTTC
V gene: TRBV19; D gene: -; J gene: TRBJ1-1; clone size: few; CDR3 protein: CASNQPGMRTEAFF; CDR3 DNA: TGTGCCAGTAATCAGCCGGGGATGCGCACTGAAGCTTTCTTT
V gene: TRBV4-1; D gene: -; J gene: TRBJ1-1; clone size: -; CDR3 protein: CASSQWDFRGMNTEAFF; CDR3 DNA: TGCGCCAGCAGCCAATGGGACTTCCGTGGGATGAACACTGAAGCTTTCTTT
V gene: TRBV9; D gene: -; J gene: TRBJ1-3; clone size: -; CDR3 protein: CASSLQESGNTIYF; CDR3 DNA: TGTGCCAGCAGCCTACAGGAATCTGGAAACACCATATATTTT